These T cell receptor beta chains were read from a single sample in a study of T cell responses to AZD1222 COVID-19 vaccine. This table comes from immunoSEQ multiplex PCR, and its TCRdb copy is limited to in-frame clones, with some not included. The sample shows 83,000 or so clones, roughly 88% of them seen only once. This material consisted of peripheral blood, taken on day 0 of AZD1222 vaccination. Receptor source: an adult in good health. The CDR3 runs from the conserved cysteine through the conserved F or W. Fields, in order: D gene, J gene, V gene, clone size, CDR3 DNA, CDR3 protein. A D gene is named only where the DNA matches it firmly. Expanded clones get a size class; other rows say once, few or many, or leave the size out.

>NA|TRBJ2-1|TRBV3-1/TRBV3-2|NA
TGTGCCAGCAGCCGCGCCTCTCGGGGCTACAATGAGCAGTTCTTC
CASSRASRGYNEQFF
>NA|TRBJ1-1|TRBV2|NA
TGTGCCAGCAGTGAAAGGGGGACATCGAACACTGAAGCTTTCTTT
CASSERGTSNTEAFF
>NA|TRBJ2-3|TRBV23-1|NA
TGCGCCAGCAGTCAATCTACGGCGGGAGATACGCAGTATTTT
CASSQSTAGDTQYF
>NA|TRBJ2-1|TRBV21-1|NA
TGTGCCAGCAGCATCACAAGAGCGGGAGGGCCGGGTGAGCAGTTCTTC
CASSITRAGGPGEQFF
>NA|TRBJ1-2|TRBV7-9|NA
TGTGCCAGCAGCTTTGACAGCTATGGCTACACCTTC
CASSFDSYGYTF
>NA|TRBJ1-6|TRBV9|NA
TGTGCCAGCAGCGGATACAGGGCCGACTCACCCCTCCACTTT
CASSGYRADSPLHF
>TRBD2|TRBJ2-7|TRBV3-1/TRBV3-2|NA
TGTGCCAGCTCTAAGCGGGGGGAAAGCTCCTACGAGCAGTACTTC
CASSKRGESSYEQYF
>TRBD1|TRBJ2-5|TRBV6-2/TRBV6-3|NA
TGTGCCAGCAGTCGACAGGGGCGACAAGAGACCCAGTACTTC
CASSRQGRQETQYF
>NA|TRBJ2-1|TRBV27|once
TGTGCCAGCCTGGGGGGAGGCTCCTACAATGAGCAGTTCTTC
CASLGGGSYNEQFF
>NA|TRBJ1-2|TRBV19|few
TGTGCCAGTAGTATGCGTTCCGTACAGGCCTATGGCTACACCTTC
CASSMRSVQAYGYTF
>TRBD1|TRBJ2-6|TRBV19|NA
TGTGCCAGTAGTATGTGGCAGGGGGCGCCTGGGGCCAACGTCCTGACTTTC
CASSMWQGAPGANVLTF
>NA|TRBJ1-5|TRBV30|NA
TGTGCCTGGAGTGCCCAGAGCAATCAGCCCCAGCATTTT
CAWSAQSNQPQHF
>NA|TRBJ2-7|TRBV2|NA
TGTGCCAGCATCCCGCGGGACTCCTACGAGCAGTACTTC
CASIPRDSYEQYF
>NA|TRBJ1-3|TRBV5-1|medium-sized
TGCGCCAGCAGCTTGGCGTCGAGCTCTGGAAACACCATATATTTT
CASSLASSSGNTIYF
>NA|TRBJ1-2|TRBV19|few
TGTGCCAGTAGTATATCCGTTTATGGCTACACCTTC
CASSISVYGYTF
>NA|TRBJ1-5|TRBV15|NA
TGTGCCACCAGCAGAGAGTTTGGCAGGGTCAATCAGCCCCAGCATTTT
CATSREFGRVNQPQHF
>NA|TRBJ1-5|TRBV11-2|NA
TGTGCCAGCAGCTTATCATTAAGTCAGCCCCAGCATTTT
CASSLSLSQPQHF
>TRBD1|TRBJ1-2|TRBV19|once
TGTGCCAGTAGAGCCCTAGGGGGCGCCGTCTATGGCTACACCTTC
CASRALGGAVYGYTF
>NA|TRBJ1-6|TRBV28|NA
TGTGCCAGCAGTTTTTCGGGGGTAAATAATTCACCCCTCCACTTT
CASSFSGVNNSPLHF
>TRBD1|TRBJ2-7|TRBV19|NA
TGTGCCAGTAGTGTCCGGACAGGGCCCTACGAGCAGTACTTC
CASSVRTGPYEQYF
>NA|TRBJ2-3|TRBV5-1|NA
TGCGCCAGCAACCCTGGTGTGGTGAGGACAGATACGCAGTATTTT
CASNPGVVRTDTQYF
>TRBD1|TRBJ2-5|TRBV7-9|NA
TGTGCCAGCAATCCTGTGGGGACAGGGGGGGAGACCCAGTACTTC
CASNPVGTGGETQYF
>NA|TRBJ1-2|TRBV3-1/TRBV3-2|NA
TGTGCCAGCAGCCAAGATCCCTATACATGGGGCGGCTACACCTTC
CASSQDPYTWGGYTF
>NA|TRBJ1-1|TRBV15|NA
TGTGCCACCAGCAGAGATGAGTCGAACACTGAAGCTTTCTTT
CATSRDESNTEAFF
>NA|TRBJ2-1|TRBV5-5|NA
TGTGCCAGCAGCTCGTTGGGAGTCTCCTACAATGAGCAGTTCTTC
CASSSLGVSYNEQFF